This TCR beta chain was obtained from a study of control samples from healthy donors and cancer patients (dated by TCRdb to the early 2020s). Points on this clone: This receptor's antigen is unknown. One base away there is no much larger clone; base qualities are not given.

Preparation of the library involved the immunoSEQ multiplex PCR assay. TCRdb stores this immuneACCESS table with in-frame sequences only. Part of the clones is absent; in the studies checked, under half of the shortfall reflects unresolved V genes, and no reason is known for the rest. The sample has 160,000 or so clones on record, about 94% of them singletons. The biggest ten clones account for 8.5% of the sample. CDR1 and CDR2 were assigned from the germline V gene (reference sequence) as SGHNT and YYREEE. V and J are truncated by 1 base and 5 bases respectively, leaving an intervening sequence of 21 bases. Spanning cysteine to phenylalanine, the CDR3 consists of 18 amino acids. Kept here is only the CDR3 DNA, which spans 54 bases and is read in frame from base 1.

Sequencing was carried out using blood. The rearrangement combines TRBV5-4 with TRBJ1-4; a tentative D match to TRBD1 spans 6 bases. The TCR originated in a woman in her forties in good health. The CDR3: CASSLIGSGAPENEKLFF. The DNA sequence follows: TGTGCCAGCAGCTTGATCGGTTCAGGGGCCCCGGAGAATGAAAAACTGTTTTTT.